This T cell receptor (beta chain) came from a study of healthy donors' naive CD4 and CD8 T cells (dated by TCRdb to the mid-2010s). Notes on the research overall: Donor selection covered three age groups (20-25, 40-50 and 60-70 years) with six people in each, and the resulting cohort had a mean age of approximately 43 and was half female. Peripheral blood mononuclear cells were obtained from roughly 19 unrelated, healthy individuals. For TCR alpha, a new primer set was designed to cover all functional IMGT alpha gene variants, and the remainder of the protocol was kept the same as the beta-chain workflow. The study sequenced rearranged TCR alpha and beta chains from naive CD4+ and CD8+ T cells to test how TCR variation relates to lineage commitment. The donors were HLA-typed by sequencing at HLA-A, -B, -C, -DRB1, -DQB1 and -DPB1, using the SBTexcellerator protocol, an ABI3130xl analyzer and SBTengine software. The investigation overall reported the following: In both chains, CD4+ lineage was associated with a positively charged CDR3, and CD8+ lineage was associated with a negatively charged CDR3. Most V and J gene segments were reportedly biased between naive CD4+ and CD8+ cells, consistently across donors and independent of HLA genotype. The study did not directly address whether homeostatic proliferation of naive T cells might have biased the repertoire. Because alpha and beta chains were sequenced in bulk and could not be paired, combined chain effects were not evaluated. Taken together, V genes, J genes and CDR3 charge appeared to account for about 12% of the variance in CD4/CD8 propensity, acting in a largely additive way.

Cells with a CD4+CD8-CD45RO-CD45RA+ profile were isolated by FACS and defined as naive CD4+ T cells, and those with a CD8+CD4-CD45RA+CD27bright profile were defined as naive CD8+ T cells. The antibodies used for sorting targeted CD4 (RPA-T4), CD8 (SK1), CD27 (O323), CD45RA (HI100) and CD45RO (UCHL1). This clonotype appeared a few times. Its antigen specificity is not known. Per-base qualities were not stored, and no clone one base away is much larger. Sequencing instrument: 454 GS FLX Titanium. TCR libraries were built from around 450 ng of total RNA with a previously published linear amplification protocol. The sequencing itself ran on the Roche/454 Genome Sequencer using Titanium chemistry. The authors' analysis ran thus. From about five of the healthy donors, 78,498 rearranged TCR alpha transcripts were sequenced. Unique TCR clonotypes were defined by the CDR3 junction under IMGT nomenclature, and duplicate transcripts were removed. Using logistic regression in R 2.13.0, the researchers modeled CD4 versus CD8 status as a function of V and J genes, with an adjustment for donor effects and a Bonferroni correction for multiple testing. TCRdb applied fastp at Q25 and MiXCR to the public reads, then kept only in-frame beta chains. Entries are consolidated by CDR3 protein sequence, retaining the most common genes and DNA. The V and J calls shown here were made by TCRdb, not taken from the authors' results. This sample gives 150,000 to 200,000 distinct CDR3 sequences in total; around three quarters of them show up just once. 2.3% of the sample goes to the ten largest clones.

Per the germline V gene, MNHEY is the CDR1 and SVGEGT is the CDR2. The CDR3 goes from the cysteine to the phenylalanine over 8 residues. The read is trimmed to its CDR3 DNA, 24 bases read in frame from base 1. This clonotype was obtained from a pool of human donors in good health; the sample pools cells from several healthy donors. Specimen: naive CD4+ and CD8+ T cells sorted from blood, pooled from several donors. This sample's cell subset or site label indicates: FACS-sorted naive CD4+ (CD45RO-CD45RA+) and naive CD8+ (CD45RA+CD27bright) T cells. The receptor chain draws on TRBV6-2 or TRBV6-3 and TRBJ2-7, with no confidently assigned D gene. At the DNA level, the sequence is TGTCCAACGAGGGAGCAGTACTTC. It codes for CPTREQYF.